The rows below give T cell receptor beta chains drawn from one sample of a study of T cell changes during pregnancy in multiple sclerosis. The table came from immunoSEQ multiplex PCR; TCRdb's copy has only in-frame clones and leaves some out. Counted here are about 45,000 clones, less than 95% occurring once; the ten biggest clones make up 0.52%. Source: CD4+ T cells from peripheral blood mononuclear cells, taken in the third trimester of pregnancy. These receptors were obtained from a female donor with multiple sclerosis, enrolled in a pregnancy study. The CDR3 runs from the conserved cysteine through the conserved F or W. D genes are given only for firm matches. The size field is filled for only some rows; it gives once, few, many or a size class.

CDR3aa: CASSGTSGKYQETQYF
CDR3nt: TGTGCCAGCAGCGGGACTAGCGGAAAGTACCAAGAGACCCAGTACTTC
j_gene: TRBJ2-5
d_gene: TRBD2
abundance: -
v_gene: TRBV11-1

CDR3aa: CAGYSPGQTTIYEQYF
CDR3nt: TGTGCCGGCTACTCCCCGGGACAGACAACTATATACGAGCAGTACTTC
j_gene: TRBJ2-7
d_gene: TRBD1
abundance: -
v_gene: TRBV30

CDR3aa: CGDQAAGEGTYNEQFF
CDR3nt: TGCGGTGATCAGGCGGCGGGAGAGGGCACGTACAATGAGCAGTTCTTC
j_gene: TRBJ2-1
d_gene: TRBD2
abundance: -
v_gene: TRBV10-1

CDR3aa: CASSLEVRGGTGDLETQYF
CDR3nt: TGTGCCAGCAGCTTAGAGGTGAGGGGGGGGACAGGGGATTTGGAGACCCAGTACTTC
j_gene: TRBJ2-5
d_gene: TRBD1
abundance: -
v_gene: TRBV11-3

CDR3aa: CASSWTENTEAFF
CDR3nt: TGTGCCAGCAGTTGGACAGAGAACACTGAAGCTTTCTTT
j_gene: TRBJ1-1
d_gene: -
abundance: -
v_gene: TRBV28

CDR3aa: CASSLRTGGADTQYF
CDR3nt: TGTGCCAGCAGCCTGCGGACAGGGGGCGCAGATACGCAGTATTTT
j_gene: TRBJ2-3
d_gene: TRBD1
abundance: few
v_gene: TRBV14

CDR3aa: CASSFPGQTNTGELFF
CDR3nt: TGTGCCAGCAGTTTCCCGGGACAGACGAACACCGGGGAGCTGTTTTTT
j_gene: TRBJ2-2
d_gene: TRBD1
abundance: -
v_gene: TRBV6-6

CDR3aa: CASSPYTSGSSNEQYF
CDR3nt: TGTGCCAGCAGCCCTTACACTAGCGGGAGCTCTAACGAGCAGTACTTC
j_gene: TRBJ2-7
d_gene: TRBD2
abundance: few
v_gene: TRBV27

CDR3aa: CASSPRESGNEVF
CDR3nt: TGTGCCAGCTCTCCCCGAGAAAGCGGGAATGAGGTCTTC
j_gene: TRBJ2-1
d_gene: TRBD2
abundance: -
v_gene: TRBV18

CDR3aa: CASSPRAGSETQYF
CDR3nt: TGTGCCAGCAGCCCCAGAGCAGGGTCGGAGACCCAGTACTTC
j_gene: TRBJ2-5
d_gene: -
abundance: -
v_gene: TRBV6-5

CDR3aa: CASLAPNPGSKNIQYF
CDR3nt: TGTGCCAGTCTAGCCCCCAATCCCGGGTCTAAAAACATTCAGTACTTC
j_gene: TRBJ2-4
d_gene: -
abundance: -
v_gene: TRBV19

CDR3aa: CASSPAFRGYTF
CDR3nt: TGTGCCAGCAGCCCTGCATTCCGGGGCTACACCTTC
j_gene: TRBJ1-2
d_gene: -
abundance: few
v_gene: TRBV5-8

CDR3aa: CASQPGQKETLNQPQHF
CDR3nt: TGTGCCAGCCAACCGGGACAGAAAGAGACACTAAATCAGCCCCAGCATTTT
j_gene: TRBJ1-5
d_gene: TRBD1
abundance: -
v_gene: TRBV19

CDR3aa: CASRPTGTYEQYF
CDR3nt: TGTGCCAGCAGACCCACAGGCACCTACGAGCAGTACTTC
j_gene: TRBJ2-7
d_gene: -
abundance: -
v_gene: TRBV28

CDR3aa: CASSPQVFGKETQYF
CDR3nt: TGTGCCAGCAGCCCTCAGGTGTTCGGAAAAGAGACCCAGTACTTC
j_gene: TRBJ2-5
d_gene: -
abundance: -
v_gene: TRBV9

CDR3aa: CASSLGTGLSANTEAFF
CDR3nt: TGTGCCAGCAGCTTAGGGACAGGACTCAGTGCGAACACTGAAGCTTTCTTT
j_gene: TRBJ1-1
d_gene: TRBD1
abundance: -
v_gene: TRBV7-6

CDR3aa: CASKRDMSNQPQHF
CDR3nt: TGTGCCAGCAAACGGGACATGAGCAATCAGCCCCAGCATTTT
j_gene: TRBJ1-5
d_gene: -
abundance: -
v_gene: TRBV28

CDR3aa: CASSVQGFTYEQYF
CDR3nt: TGTGCCAGCAGCGTACAGGGGTTTACCTACGAGCAGTACTTC
j_gene: TRBJ2-7
d_gene: TRBD1
abundance: -
v_gene: TRBV28

CDR3aa: CASSQIDGGEAFF
CDR3nt: TGTGCCAGCAGCCAAATCGACGGAGGTGAAGCTTTCTTT
j_gene: TRBJ1-1
d_gene: -
abundance: -
v_gene: TRBV4-2

CDR3aa: CASSLDPAGSSSTFF
CDR3nt: TGTGCCAGCAGCTTAGACCCCGCAGGGTCCTCCTCTACGTTCTTC
j_gene: TRBJ2-1
d_gene: -
abundance: -
v_gene: TRBV11-2

CDR3aa: CATSRGTSRQETQYF
CDR3nt: TGTGCCACCAGCAGAGGGACTAGCCGACAAGAGACCCAGTACTTC
j_gene: TRBJ2-5
d_gene: TRBD2
abundance: -
v_gene: TRBV15

CDR3aa: CASSYSNQLSGNTIYF
CDR3nt: TGTGCCAGCAGTTACTCGAATCAACTCTCTGGAAACACCATATATTTT
j_gene: TRBJ1-3
d_gene: -
abundance: -
v_gene: TRBV6-5

CDR3aa: CASSVGASGSFQETQYF
CDR3nt: TGTGCCAGCAGCGTAGGAGCTAGCGGGAGTTTCCAAGAGACCCAGTACTTC
j_gene: TRBJ2-5
d_gene: TRBD2
abundance: -
v_gene: TRBV9

CDR3aa: CASSPSSYNEQFF
CDR3nt: TGTGCCAGCAGTCCCAGCTCCTACAATGAGCAGTTCTTC
j_gene: TRBJ2-1
d_gene: -
abundance: -
v_gene: TRBV2

CDR3aa: CATSREQSNEKLFF
CDR3nt: TGTGCCACCAGCAGAGAACAGAGTAATGAAAAACTGTTTTTT
j_gene: TRBJ1-4
d_gene: -
abundance: -
v_gene: TRBV15

CDR3aa: CASSDGQRTDTQYF
CDR3nt: TGTGCCAGCAGCGACGGACAGCGCACAGATACGCAGTATTTT
j_gene: TRBJ2-3
d_gene: -
abundance: once
v_gene: TRBV5-4

CDR3aa: CASSLPTGRAGNIQYF
CDR3nt: TGTGCCAGCAGTTTACCCACAGGACGGGCCGGGAACATTCAGTACTTC
j_gene: TRBJ2-4
d_gene: -
abundance: few
v_gene: TRBV28

CDR3aa: CASSFSPGVFNYGYTF
CDR3nt: TGTGCCAGCAGTTTTTCCCCAGGGGTTTTTAACTATGGCTACACCTTC
j_gene: TRBJ1-2
d_gene: -
abundance: -
v_gene: TRBV27

CDR3aa: CASSVIEGGGTDTQYF
CDR3nt: TGTGCCAGCAGCGTAATCGAGGGCGGGGGCACAGATACGCAGTATTTT
j_gene: TRBJ2-3
d_gene: -
abundance: -
v_gene: TRBV9

CDR3aa: CASSRAGRSSYNEQFF
CDR3nt: TGTGCCAGCAGCAGGGCCGGGAGGAGCTCCTACAATGAGCAGTTCTTC
j_gene: TRBJ2-1
d_gene: TRBD2
abundance: -
v_gene: TRBV7-9

CDR3aa: CASSFDDRPYNEQFF
CDR3nt: TGTGCCAGCAGCTTCGACGACAGGCCCTACAATGAGCAGTTCTTC
j_gene: TRBJ2-1
d_gene: -
abundance: -
v_gene: TRBV5-6

CDR3aa: CASSVVGTSVPDTQYF
CDR3nt: TGTGCCAGCAGCGTAGTTGGGACTAGCGTCCCAGATACGCAGTATTTT
j_gene: TRBJ2-3
d_gene: TRBD2
abundance: -
v_gene: TRBV9

CDR3aa: CASRSGGPTDTQYF
CDR3nt: TGTGCCAGCAGGTCCGGGGGGCCCACAGATACGCAGTATTTT
j_gene: TRBJ2-3
d_gene: -
abundance: -
v_gene: TRBV27

CDR3aa: CASSRVGAGNGRNTIYF
CDR3nt: TGCGCCAGCAGCCGAGTTGGGGCAGGGAACGGCCGAAACACCATATATTTT
j_gene: TRBJ1-3
d_gene: -
abundance: -
v_gene: TRBV4-3

CDR3aa: CASSSPGLAGDSHHEQYF
CDR3nt: TGTGCCAGCAGTTCACCGGGACTAGCGGGAGATTCCCACCACGAGCAGTACTTC
j_gene: TRBJ2-7
d_gene: TRBD2
abundance: -
v_gene: TRBV25-1

CDR3aa: CASSVSSMSSYNEQFF
CDR3nt: TGTGCCAGCAGTGTCTCCTCTATGAGCTCCTACAATGAGCAGTTCTTC
j_gene: TRBJ2-1
d_gene: -
abundance: few
v_gene: TRBV6-1

CDR3aa: CASSLGRTGVGEKLFF
CDR3nt: TGTGCCAGCAGCTTGGGCCGGACAGGGGTAGGGGAAAAACTGTTTTTT
j_gene: TRBJ1-4
d_gene: TRBD1
abundance: -
v_gene: TRBV11-3

CDR3aa: CASGTGLAGSYEQYF
CDR3nt: TGTGCTAGTGGTACGGGACTAGCGGGTTCCTACGAGCAGTACTTC
j_gene: TRBJ2-7
d_gene: TRBD2
abundance: -
v_gene: TRBV12-5

CDR3aa: CASSLGGRAADTQYF
CDR3nt: TGTGCCAGCAGTTTAGGAGGGAGGGCCGCAGATACGCAGTATTTT
j_gene: TRBJ2-3
d_gene: TRBD2
abundance: -
v_gene: TRBV27

CDR3aa: CASSSDRVYGYTF
CDR3nt: TGTGCCAGCAGCTCCGACAGGGTCTATGGCTACACCTTC
j_gene: TRBJ1-2
d_gene: TRBD1
abundance: -
v_gene: TRBV11-2

CDR3aa: CASSFRGGREQYF
CDR3nt: TGTGCCAGCAGTTTTCGGGGGGGCCGGGAGCAGTACTTC
j_gene: TRBJ2-7
d_gene: TRBD2
abundance: -
v_gene: TRBV27

CDR3aa: CASSLVGGLNEQYF
CDR3nt: TGTGCCAGCAGCTTAGTGGGGGGGCTGAACGAGCAGTACTTC
j_gene: TRBJ2-7
d_gene: -
abundance: -
v_gene: TRBV11-2

CDR3aa: CASSPLRGQGVSGANVLTF
CDR3nt: TGTGCCAGCAGCCCCCTGCGGGGACAGGGGGTCTCTGGGGCCAACGTCCTGACTTTC
j_gene: TRBJ2-6
d_gene: TRBD1
abundance: -
v_gene: TRBV7-9

CDR3aa: CASSRISSGNTGELFF
CDR3nt: TGCGCCAGCAGCCGCATATCTAGCGGCAACACCGGGGAGCTGTTTTTT
j_gene: TRBJ2-2
d_gene: TRBD2
abundance: -
v_gene: TRBV4-3

CDR3aa: CASSIDRGRGINQPQHF
CDR3nt: TGTGCCAGTAGTATAGACCGCGGCAGGGGAATTAATCAGCCCCAGCATTTT
j_gene: TRBJ1-5
d_gene: -
abundance: -
v_gene: TRBV19

CDR3aa: CSVEGQGYNEQFF
CDR3nt: TGCAGCGTTGAGGGACAGGGCTACAATGAGCAGTTCTTC
j_gene: TRBJ2-1
d_gene: TRBD1
abundance: -
v_gene: TRBV29-1

CDR3aa: CASSFPWREKSDTQYF
CDR3nt: TGCGCCAGCAGCTTCCCATGGCGGGAGAAGTCAGATACGCAGTATTTT
j_gene: TRBJ2-3
d_gene: TRBD2
abundance: -
v_gene: TRBV5-1

CDR3aa: CASSLYGKGGPGELFF
CDR3nt: TGTGCCAGCAGCTTATATGGCAAAGGGGGACCCGGGGAGCTGTTTTTT
j_gene: TRBJ2-2
d_gene: -
abundance: -
v_gene: TRBV5-6

CDR3aa: CASSSYGTGLAGFKSSYNEQFF
CDR3nt: TGCGCCAGCAGCTCCTACGGAACTGGACTAGCGGGATTTAAGAGCTCCTACAATGAGCAGTTCTTC
j_gene: TRBJ2-1
d_gene: TRBD2
abundance: -
v_gene: TRBV5-1

CDR3aa: CASSPAPRYNEQFF
CDR3nt: TGTGCCAGCAGCCCGGCCCCGAGGTACAATGAGCAGTTCTTC
j_gene: TRBJ2-1
d_gene: -
abundance: -
v_gene: TRBV7-2

CDR3aa: CASSSKRGSYEQYF
CDR3nt: TGTGCCAGCAGTTCTAAGCGGGGATCCTACGAGCAGTACTTC
j_gene: TRBJ2-7
d_gene: TRBD2
abundance: -
v_gene: TRBV6-5

CDR3aa: CASSLTQLPYNEQFF
CDR3nt: TGTGCCAGTAGCCTAACTCAATTACCCTACAATGAGCAGTTCTTC
j_gene: TRBJ2-1
d_gene: -
abundance: once
v_gene: TRBV19

CDR3aa: CASSIIAGNTGELFF
CDR3nt: TGTGCCAGCAGCATCATAGCGGGGAACACCGGGGAGCTGTTTTTT
j_gene: TRBJ2-2
d_gene: TRBD2
abundance: -
v_gene: TRBV9

CDR3aa: CASSLGRSAGELFF
CDR3nt: TGTGCCAGCAGTTTAGGCAGGTCGGCCGGGGAGCTGTTTTTT
j_gene: TRBJ2-2
d_gene: -
abundance: once
v_gene: TRBV27

CDR3aa: CASSVGVSSYEQYF
CDR3nt: TGTGCCAGCAGCGTCGGGGTCAGCTCCTACGAGCAGTACTTC
j_gene: TRBJ2-7
d_gene: -
abundance: -
v_gene: TRBV9

CDR3aa: CASSLWGPWDEQYF
CDR3nt: TGCGCCAGCAGCTTGTGGGGGCCCTGGGACGAGCAGTACTTC
j_gene: TRBJ2-7
d_gene: -
abundance: -
v_gene: TRBV5-1

CDR3aa: CASSFSPWANTEAFF
CDR3nt: TGTGCCAGCAGCTTTTCCCCCTGGGCGAACACTGAAGCTTTCTTT
j_gene: TRBJ1-1
d_gene: -
abundance: -
v_gene: TRBV5-6